The text below deals with one T cell receptor beta chain. What it binds is not known. The data belong to a study of graft-versus-host responses after intestinal transplantation. Whole-study context: Recipients had transplants, and these were multivisceral, liver-intestinal, or isolated intestinal.

The germline gives CDR1 ENHRY, CDR2 SYGVKD. CDR3 length: 14 amino acids. V lost 0 bases, J lost 4 bases, and 6 bases lay in between. Study findings and constraints: The recipient marrow held GvH clones, and some of them showed up first in ileum or blood.

Data came from immunoSEQ multiplex PCR; TCRdb stores just in-frame clones and leaves some out. The data show about 82,000 clones, 90% to 95% seen once. This sample comprised unstimulated CD4+ T cells sorted from spleen or lymph node cells, obtained before intestinal transplant. The source of this sequence is a human donor who received an intestinal transplant. The chain joins TRBV10-3 to TRBJ2-2; no definite D call. The CDR3 is CAISESPGTGELFF. The CDR3 DNA reads TGTGCCATCAGTGAGTCGCCCGGCACCGGGGAGCTGTTTTTT.